This TCR beta chain stems from a study of shared clonotypes between healthy human individuals. The repertoire was sequenced with immunoSEQ multiplex PCR; TCRdb's copy has only in-frame clones and lacks some. Of about 1.1 million clones in the sample, 70% to 85% are singletons; the top ten hold more than 0.85%. The V end was cut by 6 bases, the J end by 2 bases, with 6 bases between. The CDR3 runs 12 residues. Looked up from germline, CDR1 is MDHEN and CDR2 is SYDVKM. The TCR comes from a man between 18 and 35 years old in good health. Some clones in this sample may be carry-over from other donors' samples. This chain connects TRBV28 to TRBJ2-3; D remains ambiguous. Input material: memory CD4+ T cells from PBMCs. Stated subset: CD45RA-negative fraction. The CDR3 loop is CASRTLTDTQYF. The CDR3 region has the DNA TGTGCCAGCAGGACTCTCACAGATACGCAGTATTTT.